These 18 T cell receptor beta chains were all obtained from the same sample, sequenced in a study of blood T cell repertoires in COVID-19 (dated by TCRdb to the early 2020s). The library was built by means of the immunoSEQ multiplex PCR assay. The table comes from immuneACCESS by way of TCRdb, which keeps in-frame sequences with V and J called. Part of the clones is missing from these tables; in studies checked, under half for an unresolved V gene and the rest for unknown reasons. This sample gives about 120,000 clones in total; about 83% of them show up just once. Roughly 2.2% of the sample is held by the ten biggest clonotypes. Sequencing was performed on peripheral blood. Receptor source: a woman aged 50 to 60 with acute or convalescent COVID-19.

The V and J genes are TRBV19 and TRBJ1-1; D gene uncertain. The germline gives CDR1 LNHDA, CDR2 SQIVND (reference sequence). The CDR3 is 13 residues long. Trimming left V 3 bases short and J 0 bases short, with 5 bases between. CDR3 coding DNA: TGTGCCAGTAGTATCAATCTGAACACTGAAGCTTTCTTT. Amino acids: CASSINLNTEAFF. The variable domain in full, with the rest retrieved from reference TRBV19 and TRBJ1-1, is DGGITQSPKYLFRKEGQNVTLSCEQNLNHDAMYWYRQDPGQGLRLIYYSQIVNDFQKGDIAEGYSVSREKKESFPLTVTSAQKNPTAFYLCASSINLNTEAFFGQGTRLTVV.

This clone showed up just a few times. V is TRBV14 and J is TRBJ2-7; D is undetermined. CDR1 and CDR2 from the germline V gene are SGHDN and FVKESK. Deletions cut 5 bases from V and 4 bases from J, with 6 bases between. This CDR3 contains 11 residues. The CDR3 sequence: CASSNKYEQYF. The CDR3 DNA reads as TGTGCCAGCAGCAATAAATACGAGCAGTACTTC.

CDR3 bases: TGTGCCAGCAGGTCCGGGACATCTACGCCCAATTCACCCCTCCACTTT. It translates to CASRSGTSTPNSPLHF. The chain recombines TRBV7-9 with TRBJ1-6; possibly TRBD1 for D (6 bases). CDR3 length equals 16 residues. The germline gives CDR1 SEHNR, CDR2 FQNEAQ (reference sequence). Trimming took 6 bases from V and 7 from J, leaving 19 bases between them.

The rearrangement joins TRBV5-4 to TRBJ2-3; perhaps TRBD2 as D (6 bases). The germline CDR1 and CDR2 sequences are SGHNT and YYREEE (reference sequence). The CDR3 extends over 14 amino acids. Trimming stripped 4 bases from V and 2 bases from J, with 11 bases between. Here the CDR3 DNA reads TGTGCCAGCAGCGCGGGGACTTTCACAGATACGCAGTATTTT. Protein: CASSAGTFTDTQYF.

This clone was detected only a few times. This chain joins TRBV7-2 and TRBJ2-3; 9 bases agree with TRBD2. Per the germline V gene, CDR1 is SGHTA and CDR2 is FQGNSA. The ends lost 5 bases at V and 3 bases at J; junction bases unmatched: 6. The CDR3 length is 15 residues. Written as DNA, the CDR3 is TGTGCCAGCAGCAGTAGCGGGAGACTAACAGATACGCAGTATTTT. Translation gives CASSSSGRLTDTQYF.

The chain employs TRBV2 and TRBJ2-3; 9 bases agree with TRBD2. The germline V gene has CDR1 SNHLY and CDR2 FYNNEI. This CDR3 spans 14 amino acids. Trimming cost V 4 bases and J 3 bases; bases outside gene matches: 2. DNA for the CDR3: TGTGCCAGCAGTGCTAGCGGGATTACAGATACGCAGTATTTT. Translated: CASSASGITDTQYF.

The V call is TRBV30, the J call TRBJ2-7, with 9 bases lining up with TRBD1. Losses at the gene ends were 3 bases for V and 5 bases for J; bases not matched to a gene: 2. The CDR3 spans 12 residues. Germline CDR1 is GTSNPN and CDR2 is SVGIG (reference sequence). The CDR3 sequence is CAWRDRGHEQYF. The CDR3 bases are TGTGCCTGGAGGGACAGGGGTCACGAGCAGTACTTC.

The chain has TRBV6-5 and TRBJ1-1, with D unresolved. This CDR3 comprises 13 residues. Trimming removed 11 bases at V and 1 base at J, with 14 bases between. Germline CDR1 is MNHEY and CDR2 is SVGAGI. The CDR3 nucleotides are TGTGCCCATCGGGGAGGAGCGAACACTGAAGCTTTCTTT. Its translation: CAHRGGANTEAFF.

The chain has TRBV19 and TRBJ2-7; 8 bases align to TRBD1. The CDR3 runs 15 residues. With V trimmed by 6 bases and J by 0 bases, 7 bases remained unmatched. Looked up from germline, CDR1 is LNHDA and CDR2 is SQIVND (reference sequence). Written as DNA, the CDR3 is TGTGCCAGTAGAAAGACAGGGGCTAGCTCCTACGAGCAGTACTTC. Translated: CASRKTGASSYEQYF.

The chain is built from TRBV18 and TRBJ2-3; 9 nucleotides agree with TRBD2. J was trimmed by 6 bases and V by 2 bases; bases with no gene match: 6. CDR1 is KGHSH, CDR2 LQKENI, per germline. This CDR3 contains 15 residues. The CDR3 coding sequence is TGTGCCAGCTCACCAAGAACTAGCGGGTGGGATACGCAGTATTTT. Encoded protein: CASSPRTSGWDTQYF.

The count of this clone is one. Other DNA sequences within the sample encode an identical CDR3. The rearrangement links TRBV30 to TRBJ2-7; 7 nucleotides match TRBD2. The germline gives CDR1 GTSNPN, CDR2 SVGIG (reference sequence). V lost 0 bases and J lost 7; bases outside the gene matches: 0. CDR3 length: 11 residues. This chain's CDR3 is CAWSVAGEQYF. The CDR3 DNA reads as TGTGCCTGGAGTGTAGCGGGGGAGCAGTACTTC.

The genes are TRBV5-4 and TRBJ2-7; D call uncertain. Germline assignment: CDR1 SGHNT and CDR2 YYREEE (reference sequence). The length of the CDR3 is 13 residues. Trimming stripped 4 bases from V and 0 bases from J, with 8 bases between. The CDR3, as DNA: TGTGCCAGCAGCCAGGCGATCTCCTACGAGCAGTACTTC. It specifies CASSQAISYEQYF.

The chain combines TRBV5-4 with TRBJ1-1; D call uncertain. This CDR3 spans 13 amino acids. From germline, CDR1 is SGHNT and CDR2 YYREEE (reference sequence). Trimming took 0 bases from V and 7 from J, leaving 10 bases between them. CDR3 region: CASSLGQMLEAFF. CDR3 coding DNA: TGTGCCAGCAGCTTGGGGCAGATGCTTGAAGCTTTCTTT. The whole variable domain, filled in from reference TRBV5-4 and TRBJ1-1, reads ETGVTQSPTHLIKTRGQQVTLRCSSQSGHNTVSWYQQALGQGPQFIFQYYREEENGRGNFPPRFSGLQFPNYSSELNVNALELDDSALYLCASSLGQMLEAFFGQGTRLTVV.

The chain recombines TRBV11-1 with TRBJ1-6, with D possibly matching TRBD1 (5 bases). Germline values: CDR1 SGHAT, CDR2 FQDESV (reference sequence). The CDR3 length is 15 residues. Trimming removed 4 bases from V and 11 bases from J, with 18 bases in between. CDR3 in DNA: TGTGCCAGCAGCTCCGCCGGGGGGAACGAGGCACCCCTCCACTTT. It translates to CASSSAGGNEAPLHF.

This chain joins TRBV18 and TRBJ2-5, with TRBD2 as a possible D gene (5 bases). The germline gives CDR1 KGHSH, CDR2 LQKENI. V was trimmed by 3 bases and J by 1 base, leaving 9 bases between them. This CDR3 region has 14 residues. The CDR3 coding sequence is TGTGCCAGCTCACCTACCCGGGGCCAAGAGACCCAGTACTTC. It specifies CASSPTRGQETQYF.

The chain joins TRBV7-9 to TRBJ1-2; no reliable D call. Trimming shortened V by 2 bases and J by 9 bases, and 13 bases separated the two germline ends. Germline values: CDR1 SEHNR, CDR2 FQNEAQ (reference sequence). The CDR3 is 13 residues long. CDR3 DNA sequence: TGTGCCAGCAGCTTATCTCTCCAGGCCCGCTACACCTTC. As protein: CASSLSLQARYTF.

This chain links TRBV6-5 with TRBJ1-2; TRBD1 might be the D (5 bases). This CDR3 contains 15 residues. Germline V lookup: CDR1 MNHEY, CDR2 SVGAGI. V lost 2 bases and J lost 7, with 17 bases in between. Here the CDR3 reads CASSYLTGSGFGYTF. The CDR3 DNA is TGTGCCAGCAGTTACCTCACAGGATCAGGGTTTGGCTACACCTTC.

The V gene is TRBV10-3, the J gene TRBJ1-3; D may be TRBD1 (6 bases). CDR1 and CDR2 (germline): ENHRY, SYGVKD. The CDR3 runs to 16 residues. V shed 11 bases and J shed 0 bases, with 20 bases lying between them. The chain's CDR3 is CASCRDISHSGNTIYF. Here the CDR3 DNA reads TGTGCCTCGTGCCGGGACATTTCTCACTCTGGAAACACCATATATTTT.